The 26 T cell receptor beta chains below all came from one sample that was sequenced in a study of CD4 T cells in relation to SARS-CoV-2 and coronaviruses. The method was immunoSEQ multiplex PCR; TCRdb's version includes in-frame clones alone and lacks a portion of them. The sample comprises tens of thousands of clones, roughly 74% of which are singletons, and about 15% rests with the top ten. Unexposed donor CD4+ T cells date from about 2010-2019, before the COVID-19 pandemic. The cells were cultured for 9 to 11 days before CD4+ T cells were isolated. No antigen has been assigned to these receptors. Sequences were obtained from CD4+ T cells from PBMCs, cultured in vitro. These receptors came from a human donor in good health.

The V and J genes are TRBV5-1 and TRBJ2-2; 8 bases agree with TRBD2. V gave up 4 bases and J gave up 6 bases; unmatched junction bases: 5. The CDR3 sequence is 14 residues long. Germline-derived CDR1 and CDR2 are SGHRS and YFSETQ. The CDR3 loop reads CASSKGLEAGELFF. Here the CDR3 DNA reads TGCGCCAGCAGCAAGGGACTAGAAGCCGGGGAGCTGTTTTTT.

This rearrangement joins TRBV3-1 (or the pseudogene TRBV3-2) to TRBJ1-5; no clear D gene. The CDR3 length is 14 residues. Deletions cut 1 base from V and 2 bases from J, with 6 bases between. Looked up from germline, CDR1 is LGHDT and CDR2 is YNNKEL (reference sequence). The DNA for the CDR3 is TGTGCCAGCAGCCAAGCGTCAGGCAATCAGCCCCAGCATTTT. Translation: CASSQASGNQPQHF.

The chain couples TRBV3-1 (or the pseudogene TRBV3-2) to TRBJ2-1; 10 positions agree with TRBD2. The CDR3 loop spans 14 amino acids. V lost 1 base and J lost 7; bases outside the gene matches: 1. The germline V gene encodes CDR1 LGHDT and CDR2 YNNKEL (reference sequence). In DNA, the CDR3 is TGTGCCAGCAGCCAAGCAGCGGGAGGGAATGAGCAGTTCTTC. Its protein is CASSQAAGGNEQFF.

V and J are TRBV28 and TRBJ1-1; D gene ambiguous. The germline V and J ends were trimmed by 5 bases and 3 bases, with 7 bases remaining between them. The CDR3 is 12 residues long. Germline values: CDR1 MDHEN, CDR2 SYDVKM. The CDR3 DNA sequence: TGTGCCAGCAGTAACACGTACACTGAAGCTTTCTTT. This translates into CASSNTYTEAFF.

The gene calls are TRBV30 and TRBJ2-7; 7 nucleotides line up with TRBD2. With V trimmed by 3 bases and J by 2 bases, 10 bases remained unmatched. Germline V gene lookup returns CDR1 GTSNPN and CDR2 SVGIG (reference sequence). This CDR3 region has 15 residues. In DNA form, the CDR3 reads TGTGCCTGGAGCCAGCCGGGGGGTTTTGCCTACGAGCAGTACTTC. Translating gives CAWSQPGGFAYEQYF.

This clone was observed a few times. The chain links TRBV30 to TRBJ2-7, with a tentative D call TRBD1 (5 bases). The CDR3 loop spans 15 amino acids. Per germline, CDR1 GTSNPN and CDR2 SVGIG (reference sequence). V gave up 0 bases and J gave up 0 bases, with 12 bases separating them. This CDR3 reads CAWSVFDRSSYEQYF. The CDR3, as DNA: TGTGCCTGGAGTGTATTCGACAGAAGCTCCTACGAGCAGTACTTC.

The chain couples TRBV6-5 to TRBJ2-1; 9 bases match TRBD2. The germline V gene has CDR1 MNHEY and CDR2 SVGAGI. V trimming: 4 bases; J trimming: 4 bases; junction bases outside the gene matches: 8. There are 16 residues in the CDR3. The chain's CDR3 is CASSLGFLAGYNEQFF. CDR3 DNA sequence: TGTGCCAGCAGTTTAGGTTTCCTAGCGGGGTACAATGAGCAGTTCTTC.

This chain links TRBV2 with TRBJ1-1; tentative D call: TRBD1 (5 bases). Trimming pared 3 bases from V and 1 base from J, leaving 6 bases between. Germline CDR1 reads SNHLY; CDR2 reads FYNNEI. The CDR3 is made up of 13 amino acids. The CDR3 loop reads CASSEDTNTEAFF. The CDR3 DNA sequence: TGTGCCAGCAGTGAGGACACGAACACTGAAGCTTTCTTT. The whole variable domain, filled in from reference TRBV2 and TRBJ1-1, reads EPEVTQTPSHQVTQMGQEVILRCVPISNHLYFYWYRQILGQKVEFLVSFYNNEISEKSEIFDDQFSVERPDGSNFTLKIRSTKLEDSAMYFCASSEDTNTEAFFGQGTRLTVV.

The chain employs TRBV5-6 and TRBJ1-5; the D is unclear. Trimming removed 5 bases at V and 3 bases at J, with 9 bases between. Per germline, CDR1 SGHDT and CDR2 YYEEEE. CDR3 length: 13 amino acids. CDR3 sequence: CASSRGYNQPQHF. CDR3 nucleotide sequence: TGTGCCAGCAGTCGGGGTTACAATCAGCCCCAGCATTTT.

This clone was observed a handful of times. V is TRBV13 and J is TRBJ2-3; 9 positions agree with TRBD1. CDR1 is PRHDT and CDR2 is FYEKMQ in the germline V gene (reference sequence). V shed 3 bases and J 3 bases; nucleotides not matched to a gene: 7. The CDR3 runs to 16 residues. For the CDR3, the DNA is TGTGCCAGCAGCTTCGGTGGGACAGGGATGACAGATACGCAGTATTTT. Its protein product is CASSFGGTGMTDTQYF.

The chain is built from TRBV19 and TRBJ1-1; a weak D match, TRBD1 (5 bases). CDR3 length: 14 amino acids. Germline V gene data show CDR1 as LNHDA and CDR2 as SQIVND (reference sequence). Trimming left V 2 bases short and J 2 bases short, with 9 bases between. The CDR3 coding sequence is TGTGCCAGTAGTATATCAGGGATTAACACTGAAGCTTTCTTT. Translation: CASSISGINTEAFF.

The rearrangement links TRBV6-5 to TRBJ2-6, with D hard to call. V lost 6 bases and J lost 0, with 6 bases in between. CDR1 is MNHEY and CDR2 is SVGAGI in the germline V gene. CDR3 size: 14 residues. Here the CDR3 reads CASRDGSGANVLTF. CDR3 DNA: TGTGCCAGCAGAGATGGCTCTGGGGCCAACGTCCTGACTTTC.

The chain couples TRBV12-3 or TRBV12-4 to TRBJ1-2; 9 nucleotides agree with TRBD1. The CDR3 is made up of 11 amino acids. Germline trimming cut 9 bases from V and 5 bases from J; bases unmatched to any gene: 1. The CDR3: CASGQGYGYTF. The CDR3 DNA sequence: TGTGCCAGTGGACAGGGGTATGGCTACACCTTC.

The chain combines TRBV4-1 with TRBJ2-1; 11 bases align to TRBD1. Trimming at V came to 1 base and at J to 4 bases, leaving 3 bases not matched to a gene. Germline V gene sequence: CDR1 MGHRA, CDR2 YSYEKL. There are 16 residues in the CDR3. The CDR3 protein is CASSQAGTGGYNEQFF. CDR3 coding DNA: TGCGCCAGCAGCCAAGCCGGGACAGGGGGTTACAATGAGCAGTTCTTC.

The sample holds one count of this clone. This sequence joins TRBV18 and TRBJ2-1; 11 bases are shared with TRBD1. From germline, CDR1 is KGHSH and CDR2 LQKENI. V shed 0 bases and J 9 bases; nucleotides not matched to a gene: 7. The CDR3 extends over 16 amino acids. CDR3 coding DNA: TGTGCCAGCTCACCACCCGGGACAGGGGGAAAGGGTGAGCAGTTCTTC. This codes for CASSPPGTGGKGEQFF.

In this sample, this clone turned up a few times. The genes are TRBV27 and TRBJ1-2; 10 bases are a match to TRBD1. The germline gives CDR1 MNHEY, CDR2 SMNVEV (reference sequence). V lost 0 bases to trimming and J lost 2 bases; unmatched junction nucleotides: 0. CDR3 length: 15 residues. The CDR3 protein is CASSLSGQGNYGYTF. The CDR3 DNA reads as TGTGCCAGCAGTTTATCGGGACAGGGGAACTATGGCTACACCTTC.

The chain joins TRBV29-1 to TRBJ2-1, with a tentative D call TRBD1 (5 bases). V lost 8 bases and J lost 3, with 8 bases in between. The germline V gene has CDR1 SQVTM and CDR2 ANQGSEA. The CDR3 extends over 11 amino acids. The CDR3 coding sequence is TGCAGCACGACAGTCTACAATGAGCAGTTCTTC. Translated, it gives CSTTVYNEQFF.

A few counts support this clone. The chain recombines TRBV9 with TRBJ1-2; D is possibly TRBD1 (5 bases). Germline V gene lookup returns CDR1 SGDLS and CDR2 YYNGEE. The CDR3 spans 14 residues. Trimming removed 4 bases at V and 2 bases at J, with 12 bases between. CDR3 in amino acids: CASSLDGANYGYTF. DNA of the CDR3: TGTGCCAGCAGCCTAGACGGGGCCAACTATGGCTACACCTTC. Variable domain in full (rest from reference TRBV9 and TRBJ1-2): DSGVTQTPKHLITATGQRVTLRCSPRSGDLSVYWYQQSLDQGLQFLIQYYNGEERAKGNILERFSAQQFPDLHSELNLSSLELGDSALYFCASSLDGANYGYTFGSGTRLTVV.

CDR3 protein: CASSGPDGETQYF. The CDR3, as DNA: TGTGCCAGCAGTGGGCCTGACGGTGAGACCCAGTACTTC. V is TRBV2 and J is TRBJ2-5; D not resolved. Per germline, CDR1 SNHLY and CDR2 FYNNEI. The V end lost 4 bases, the J end lost 5 bases, and 11 bases lay between the germline ends. CDR3 length: 13 amino acids. Together with reference TRBV2 and TRBJ2-5, the CDR3 gives the full variable domain: EPEVTQTPSHQVTQMGQEVILRCVPISNHLYFYWYRQILGQKVEFLVSFYNNEISEKSEIFDDQFSVERPDGSNFTLKIRSTKLEDSAMYFCASSGPDGETQYFGPGTRLLVL.

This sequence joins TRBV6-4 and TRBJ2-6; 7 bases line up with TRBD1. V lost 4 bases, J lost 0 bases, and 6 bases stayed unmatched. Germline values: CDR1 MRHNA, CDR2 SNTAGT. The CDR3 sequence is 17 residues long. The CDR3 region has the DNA TGTGCCAGCAGTGGAGAGACAGGGCCCTCTGGGGCCAACGTCCTGACTTTC. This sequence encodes CASSGETGPSGANVLTF.

The DNA for the CDR3 is TGTGCCAGCAGCGACACGGACAGGGTCCTTACCTACGAGCAGTACTTC. Its protein product is CASSDTDRVLTYEQYF. This chain links TRBV5-8 with TRBJ2-7, with 8 bases that match TRBD1. V lost 4 bases, J lost 2 bases, and 11 bases stayed unmatched. The germline V gene has CDR1 SGHTS and CDR2 YDEGEE. This CDR3 region has 16 residues.

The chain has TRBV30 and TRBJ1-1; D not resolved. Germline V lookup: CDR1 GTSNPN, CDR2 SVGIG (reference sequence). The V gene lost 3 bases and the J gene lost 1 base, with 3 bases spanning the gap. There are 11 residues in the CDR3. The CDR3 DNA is TGTGCCTGGAGGGAGAACACTGAAGCTTTCTTT. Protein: CAWRENTEAFF.

The CDR3 loop reads CASSQTPSGKETQYF. The CDR3 bases are TGCGCCAGCAGCCAAACCCCTAGCGGGAAAGAGACCCAGTACTTC. The chain links TRBV4-1 to TRBJ2-5; TRBD2 matches at 9 bases. The CDR3 spans 15 residues. With 2 bases clipped from V and 3 bases from J, the junction kept 4 bases outside the gene matches. CDR1 MGHRA and CDR2 YSYEKL come from the germline V gene.

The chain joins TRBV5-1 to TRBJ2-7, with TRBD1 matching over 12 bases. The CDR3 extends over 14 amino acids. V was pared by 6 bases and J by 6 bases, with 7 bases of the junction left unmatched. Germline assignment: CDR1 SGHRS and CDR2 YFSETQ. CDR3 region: CASTPGQGALEQYF. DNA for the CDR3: TGCGCCAGCACCCCGGGACAGGGGGCTCTCGAGCAGTACTTC.

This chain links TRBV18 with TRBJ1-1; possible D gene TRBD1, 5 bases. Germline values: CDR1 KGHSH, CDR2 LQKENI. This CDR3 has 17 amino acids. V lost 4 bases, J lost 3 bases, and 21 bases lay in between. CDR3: CASSRSGGAVRDTEAFF. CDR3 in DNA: TGTGCCAGCTCACGTTCCGGGGGAGCGGTGAGGGACACTGAAGCTTTCTTT.

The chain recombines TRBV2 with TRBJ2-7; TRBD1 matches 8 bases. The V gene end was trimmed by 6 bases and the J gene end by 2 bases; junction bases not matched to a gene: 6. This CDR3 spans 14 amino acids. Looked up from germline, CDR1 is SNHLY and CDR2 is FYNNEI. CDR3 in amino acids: CASRSGTGTYEQYF. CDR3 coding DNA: TGTGCCAGCAGATCCGGGACAGGAACCTACGAGCAGTACTTC.